This T cell receptor beta chain appears in the sequencing data of a study of OX40 agonist ivuxolimab in advanced cancers. Turning to the study itself: Patients with prior anti-PD-1, anti-PD-L1 or anti-CTLA-4 therapy were eligible; approximately 37% had some. The study, taken as a whole, reports: It was not determined which antigens were specifically recognized by the peripheral T cells that had undergone clonal expansion. Partial responders receiving 0.1-3.0 mg/kg showed among the lowest clonal expansion.

CDR1 is MDHEN, CDR2 SYDVKM, per germline. This CDR3 comprises 17 residues. The V and J ends lost 5 bases and 0 bases, in that order; junction bases with no gene match: 9. The data were produced by immunoSEQ multiplex PCR, yet TCRdb's version contains in-frame clones alone and is incomplete. The table shows about 41,000 clones, with roughly 80% occurring only once. On this clone: The antigen remains undetermined.

The chain combines TRBV28 with TRBJ2-4, with 8 bases lining up with TRBD1. The receptor was isolated from an adult with an advanced solid tumor such as melanoma, head and neck, liver or kidney cancer. Sequencing was performed on CD4+ or CD8+ T cells sorted from blood, taken in a trial of the OX40 agonist ivuxolimab. The CDR3 here is CASSPPGQGLAKNIQYF. The CDR3 region has the DNA TGTGCCAGCAGTCCTCCCGGACAGGGTCTAGCCAAAAACATTCAGTACTTC.